This T cell receptor beta chain was retrieved from a study of blood T cell repertoires in COVID-19. Germline V CDR1 and CDR2: LNHDA, SQIVND (reference sequence). Trimming shortened V by 1 base and J by 2 bases, and 10 bases separated the two germline ends. The CDR3 length is 15 residues. Clones were read by immunoSEQ multiplex PCR, and TCRdb kept only the in-frame ones, dropping some. Among about 70,000 clones listed, around 80% were seen once. The sample taken for sequencing was peripheral blood. The sequence derives from a man of 80 years or more with acute or convalescent COVID-19. The V gene is TRBV19, the J gene TRBJ2-3, with D perhaps TRBD1 (6 bases). CDR3 in amino acids: CASSIGTADTDTQYF. The CDR3 DNA sequence: TGTGCCAGTAGTATAGGGACAGCAGACACAGATACGCAGTATTTT.